The entry that follows covers one TCR beta chain sequence. Antigen unknown. The data originate from a study of STAT3 mutations in large granular lymphocyte leukemia. Study observations and caveats: Every T-cell large granular lymphocyte leukemia patient had at least one immunodominant TCR beta clonotype.

Sequencing was performed with immunoSEQ multiplex PCR; in TCRdb, only in-frame clones are kept and a portion is missing. The data hold under 25,000 clones, with roughly 90% observed a single time. Per germline, CDR1 SGHTA and CDR2 FQGNSA. The CDR3 contains 15 residues. The germline V and J ends were trimmed by 3 bases and 4 bases, with 15 bases remaining between them. The chain has TRBV7-2 and TRBJ2-5; D tentatively reads TRBD1 or TRBD2 (5 bases each). This receptor was obtained from a man between 60 and 75 years old with T-cell large granular lymphocyte leukemia. Some clones in this sample may be carry-over from other donors' samples. Sequencing was performed on peripheral blood mononuclear cells. CDR3 in DNA: TGTGCCAGCAGCTTGGACTGGGGCAAGGGAGAGACCCAGTACTTC. Its translation is CASSLDWGKGETQYF.